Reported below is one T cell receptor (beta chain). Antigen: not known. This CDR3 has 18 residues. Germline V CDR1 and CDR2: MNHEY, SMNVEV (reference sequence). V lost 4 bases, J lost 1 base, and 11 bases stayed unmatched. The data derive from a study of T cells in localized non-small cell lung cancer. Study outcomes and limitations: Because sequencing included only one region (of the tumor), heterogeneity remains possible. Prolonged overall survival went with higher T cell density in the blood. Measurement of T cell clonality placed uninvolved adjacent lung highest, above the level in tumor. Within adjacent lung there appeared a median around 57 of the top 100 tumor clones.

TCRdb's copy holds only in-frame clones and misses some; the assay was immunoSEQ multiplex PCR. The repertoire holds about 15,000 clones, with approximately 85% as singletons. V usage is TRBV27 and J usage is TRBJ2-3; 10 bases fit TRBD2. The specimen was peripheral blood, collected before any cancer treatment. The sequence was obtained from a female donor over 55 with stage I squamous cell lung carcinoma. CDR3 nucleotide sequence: TGTGCCAGCAGTTGGGGACTAGCGCTAGTCTATTGCACAGATACGCAGTATTTT. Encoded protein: CASSWGLALVYCTDTQYF.